This T cell receptor beta chain was found in a study of beta chain features in type 1 diabetes. Study results and caveats: Shorter TCRB CDR3s, moderately but significantly so, were found in Type 1 diabetes patients in all four CD4+ subsets.

Sequenced material consisted of expressed TCRB transcripts (all of the isolated RNA was reverse transcribed). The data were produced by immunoSEQ multiplex PCR, yet TCRdb's version contains in-frame clones alone and is incomplete. The repertoire includes 150,000 to 200,000 clones, 9% to 10% of them detected once, and roughly 0.7% sits in the top ten. The sample holds a few counts of this clone. Its matching antigen is unknown. Germline trimming cut 5 bases from V and 0 bases from J; bases unmatched to any gene: 6. From germline, CDR1 is SGHRS and CDR2 YFSETQ. CDR3 size: 15 residues. The sample comprised central memory CD4+ T cells from blood. The sequence was collected from a woman aged 25 to 39 with type 1 diabetes. The chain has TRBV5-1 and TRBJ2-3; TRBD2 aligns across 7 bases. The CDR3 reads CASRNSGLSTDTQYF. In DNA form, the CDR3 reads TGCGCCAGCAGAAATAGCGGGCTTAGCACAGATACGCAGTATTTT.